The sequence of this T cell receptor beta chain was determined in a study of blood T cell repertoires in COVID-19. Study at large: The origin of the acute and convalescent COVID-19 samples was the United States, Italy and Spain.

V lost 3 bases and J lost 7; bases outside the gene matches: 6. Germline V gene lookup returns CDR1 MNHEY and CDR2 SVGAGI. This CDR3 is 15 amino acids long. This clone has a single count. In the source study's methods: Reference gene primer amplification in the assay estimated nucleated cell counts. Profiling relied on immunoSEQ multiplex PCR, and the TCRdb table lists in-frame clones only, not all of them. Clonal size and the V and J genes are those of that table, whereas D and trimming came from the DNA. This table has just under 350,000 clones, around 90% appearing once. The chain recombines TRBV6-5 with TRBJ2-1; 10 nucleotides align to TRBD2. The sample comprised peripheral blood. This clonotype was obtained from a woman aged 18-29 years who had recovered from COVID-19. CDR3 in DNA: TGTGCCAGCAGTTATAAGGCTAGCGGGAGAAATGAGCAGTTCTTC. As protein: CASSYKASGRNEQFF.